This T cell receptor beta chain derives from a study of cytomegalovirus exposure and HLA in healthy donors (dated by TCRdb to about 2017). In the study overall: An earlier analysis of more than 550 of the donors reported 250 to 350 Gb of sequence data and around 100 million unique TCR beta sequences obtained from about 179 million T cells. An early release that covered several hundred HLA-typed donors contained about 300 gigabases of sequencing data and 70 million to 100 million unique TCR sequences. Among the approximately 400 genotyped donors, more than 70% belonged to the genetic ancestry cluster associated with self-reported Caucasian donors. The study aimed to test whether cataloging public T cell receptors could reveal signatures of past pathogen exposure. The T cell repertoires of 550 to 850 subjects were profiled by immunosequencing and related to cytomegalovirus serostatus. A separate validation cohort of more than 100 different subjects was used in addition to the roughly 640-subject first cohort. To predict cytomegalovirus infection status, the study brought together high-throughput TCR immunosequencing, statistical association of individual TCRs with disease status, and machine learning. To study patterns of TCR occurrence, a later analysis re-analyzed previously published TCR beta repertoires from under 750 donors and added high-resolution HLA genotyping. The later analysis used no new phenotypic data to find candidate immune exposures, relying instead on TCR beta sequences and their occurrence across donors. To decide whether each TCR beta V gene segment behaved as functional or pseudogenic, an earlier analysis of approximately 600 of the donors relied on high-throughput TCR beta sequencing. Donor age, sex, ethnicity and CMV serostatus were compiled alongside the repertoire data. A later genetic analysis took genome-wide SNP genotypes for about three fifths of the 666 donors and used that subset as a discovery cohort. All discovery cohort repertoires had been generated on a single sequencing platform. HLA typing covered class I and class II loci at four-digit resolution. Typing coverage differed by locus: A, B, C, DRB1 and DQB1 were typed in about 620-630 donors, DQA1 in about 560, DPA1 in around 610, and DPB1 in around 440. Roughly 5 DR-DQ haplotypes were treated as single units for association and clustering because of strong linkage in the cohort. On average, 235,054 unique TCR beta nucleotide sequences were sequenced per donor among some 430 genotyped donors of the cohort, with roughly 18% of those sequences being non-productive. The study at large found these results: A later genetic analysis associated a missense DCLRE1C variant with V-gene and J-gene trimming of TCR beta chains, and an independent cohort replicated the association. Correlated functional status among segregating V segments might reflect linkage disequilibrium, but an unknown experimental factor could not be ruled out. In the study, roughly 160 TCR beta chains were listed as associated with cytomegalovirus. Cytomegalovirus status was reported to be diagnosed by the classifier with high specificity and sensitivity in both the original and validation cohorts. Assigning TCR associations to individual alleles was difficult when HLA alleles, especially DR and DQ, strongly co-occurred. Most TCR sequences were observed very rarely across donors, whereas some public TCRs were present in many individuals. In a later analysis, TCR association rates were found to vary across HLA loci, with the most associated TCRs seen for DRB1 alleles and the fewest for HLA-C alleles. An earlier analysis of 450 to 750 of the donors showed that most TCR beta V segments appeared in productive rearrangements either about 87% or about 30% of the time, which broadly matched IMGT annotations. A further reported finding was that TCR beta sequences accurately predicted the HLA-A and HLA-B alleles for most subjects in the first cohort. Because some donors lacked HLA typing at each locus, the association tests relied only on the typed subset. Several of the top co-occurrence clusters appeared to be linked to parvovirus B19, influenza, CMV and Epstein-Barr virus, according to a later analysis. Because the 87-base-pair reads could not distinguish some IMGT-functional V segments, including TRBV6-2 and TRBV6-3, those segments were excluded. Sequencing depth was assumed to be roughly uniform across donors in the presence/absence analyses, though that assumption may not hold. Three of the identified cytomegalovirus-associated TCR beta chains were confirmed in vitro to be specific for cytomegalovirus antigens. The authors suggested that the approach could potentially be extended to other disease states and immunological phenotypes. In a later genetic analysis, fewer N-insertions in productive TCRs were reported among donors in an Asian-associated ancestry cluster than the roughly 700-donor mean. This cohort had only TCR beta chains sequenced, and the lack of alpha or paired-chain data limited which features could be detected. A cluster of highly shared sequence variants was judged likely to be a technical artifact of the sequencing pipeline. Over 15 rarely observed V segments, including chromosome 9 orphons, were excluded from the earlier analysis of about 600 of the donors because counts were too low. In a later analysis, HLA-associated TCR beta chains showed more clonal expansion and lower generation probabilities than non-associated chains that were equally common. According to a later analysis, most CMV-associated TCR beta chains appeared to be HLA-restricted, and the HLA associations seemed to be driven largely by CMV exposure. Immune exposure information for the cohort was limited to CMV serostatus. Specific HLA alleles were associated with 15,000 to 20,000 TCR beta sequences at a false discovery rate of 0.05 in a later analysis.

Its CDR3 holds 15 amino acids, cysteine through phenylalanine. The kept DNA is CDR3 alone, 45 bases in frame from the first base. The junction shows trimming of 5 bases on V and 3 bases on J, plus 15 bases between the germline ends. As encoded in the germline V gene (reference sequence), CDR1 is SGHAT while CDR2 is FQDESV. Libraries were constructed by the immunoSEQ multiplex PCR assay. A mixture of 60 forward primers for TCR Vbeta segments and 13 reverse primers for TCR Jbeta segments was used in the multiplex PCR. A multiplex PCR assay on genomic DNA amplified the CDR3 region of rearranged TCR beta genes. On the Illumina HiSeq System, the amplified TCR beta libraries were sequenced as 87-base-pair reads. Regarding the original processing steps: A later analysis counted about 80 million unique TCR beta chains across the approximately 700 repertoires, and approximately 11 million of these chains were shared by at least two donors. Raw reads were error-corrected and collapsed into unique sequences with a nearest-neighbor algorithm that merged closely related sequences to remove PCR and sequencing errors. CDR3 sequences were aligned to IMGT reference sequences to assign V, D and J gene segments. Each retained sequence needed at least a six-nucleotide match to both a V gene segment and a J gene segment. A rearrangement counted as productive if the CDR3 had no stop codons and remained in frame with V and J, and every other rearrangement counted as non-productive. CDR3 was defined according to IMGT convention as the region running from the second conserved V-encoded cysteine to the conserved J-encoded phenylalanine. Sequences without an unambiguous match to a single V gene segment were excluded from the earlier analysis of a few hundred of the donors. In an earlier analysis of around 590 of the donors, a V segment was called functional when productive rearrangements were above 56.7%, and segregating when the standard deviation between donors exceeded 5%. A statistical classification framework was built for diagnosing cytomegalovirus status from the catalog of TCR beta chain sequences. A later analysis assigned V and J genes by comparing TCR nucleotide sequences with IMGT/GENE-DB human TR gene sequences. Using the TCRdist pipeline, a later analysis assigned CDR3 sequences along with most-parsimonious VDJ recombination scenarios. A later analysis defined each TCR beta chain by its CDR3 amino acid sequence plus V-gene family, and excluded reads lacking a unique V-gene family. A later analysis removed 550 to 700 highly shared, low-generation-probability nucleotide sequences to deal with suspected cross-contamination and a sequencing artifact. In a later analysis, a clonal expansion index was calculated for each public chain from normalized within-repertoire ranks of inferred template counts. In a later analysis, generation probabilities were computed using a VDJ recombination model fitted to out-of-frame rearrangements, and the results were checked against IGoR. In a later analysis, hypergeometric tests were used to score TCR-TCR, TCR-HLA and TCR-CMV co-occurrence, with a repertoire-size bias correction applied to TCR pairs. False discovery rates were estimated in a later analysis by permuting HLA or CMV assignments 20 times. A later analysis grouped co-occurring TCRs with DBSCAN, adding TCRdist sequence similarity when clustering within HLA-allele-positive subsets. Repertoires with fewer than 30,000 or more than 120,000 public chains, plus five repertoires with anomalous nucleotide sharing, were excluded from co-occurrence clustering. TCRdb's version of the immuneACCESS table is confined to in-frame rearrangements and falls short of the full clone set. An unresolved V gene accounts for under half of the shortfall where checked; the remainder is of unknown origin. The V and J calls and clone size come from that table; D and trimming were worked out from the DNA. Present in this sample are 90,000 to 120,000 clones, roughly 70% of which were seen just once. Around 15% of the sample is taken by the ten largest.

The cohort was made up of about 610 healthy bone marrow donors. Cohort members were all nominally healthy when sampled, although unrecorded immune exposures were likely present. The donor tested CMV seropositive, placing the donor among the 250 to 300 seropositive members of the cohort. Each donor provided a peripheral blood sample, and peripheral blood mononuclear cells were used for TCR beta sequencing. Genomic DNA was extracted from the blood cell samples with the Qiagen DNeasy Blood Extraction Kit. Concerning this clone itself: Its antigen specificity is not known. There are no base qualities to consult, and no much larger clone falls within one base.

The sequencing sample was made of PBMCs. The clonotype originates from a woman aged 40 to 50 in good health and CMV-seropositive. The sequence joins TRBV11-1 to TRBJ2-3; the D gene is perhaps TRBD2, on 6 matching bases. The DNA sequence reads TGTGCCAGCAGCCTGACTAGTCCAAGGACAGATACGCAGTATTTT. It is translated as CASSLTSPRTDTQYF.